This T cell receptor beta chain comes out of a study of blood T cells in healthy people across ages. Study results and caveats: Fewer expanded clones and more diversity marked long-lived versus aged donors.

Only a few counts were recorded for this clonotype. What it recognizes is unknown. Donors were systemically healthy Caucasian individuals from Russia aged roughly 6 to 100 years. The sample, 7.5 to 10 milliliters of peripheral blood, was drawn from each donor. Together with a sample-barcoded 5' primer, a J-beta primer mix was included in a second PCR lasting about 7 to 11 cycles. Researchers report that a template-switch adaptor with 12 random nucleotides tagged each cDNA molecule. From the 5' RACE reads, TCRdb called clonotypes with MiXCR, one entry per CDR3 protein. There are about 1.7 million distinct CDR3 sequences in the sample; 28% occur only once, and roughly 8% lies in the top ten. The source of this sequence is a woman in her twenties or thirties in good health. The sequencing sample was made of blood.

CDR3: CASSLAHMNTEAFF. CDR3 nucleotide sequence: TGTGCCAGCAGCTTAGCTCATATGAACACTGAAGCTTTCTTT. This chain joins TRBV7-2 and TRBJ1-1; no reliable D call. CDR1 is SGHTA and CDR2 is FQGNSA in the germline V gene. This CDR3 has 14 amino acids. V gave up 0 bases and J gave up 0 bases, with 5 bases separating them.